This T cell receptor beta chain comes out of a study of blood T cell repertoires in COVID-19. The germline gives CDR1 SGHKS, CDR2 YYEKEE (reference sequence). There are 13 residues in the CDR3. V shed 4 bases and J 7 bases; nucleotides not matched to a gene: 5. The method was immunoSEQ multiplex PCR; TCRdb's version includes in-frame clones alone and lacks a portion of them. The data show roughly 20,000 clones, roughly 81% seen once. The gene calls are TRBV5-5 and TRBJ2-1, with TRBD2 matching 7 bases. Material: peripheral blood. This sequence was found in a man between 60 and 75 years old with acute or convalescent COVID-19. Here the CDR3 reads CASSPGGMNEQFF. CDR3 nucleotides: TGTGCCAGCAGCCCGGGGGGAATGAATGAGCAGTTCTTC.